This TCR beta chain was sequenced in a study of blood T cells in healthy people across ages. Germline V gene data show CDR1 as DFQATT and CDR2 as SNEGSKA (reference sequence). The V gene end was trimmed by 4 bases and the J gene end by 6 bases; junction bases not matched to a gene: 15. The length of the CDR3 is 16 residues. The second PCR ran about 6 to 11 cycles with a sample-barcoded 5' primer and J-beta primers. MiXCR was run by TCRdb on the 5' RACE reads, yielding one entry per CDR3 protein. This repertoire shows roughly 680,000 distinct CDR3 sequences, 52% found once; its top ten account for roughly 12%.

Sequencing was performed on blood. The receptor was isolated from an elderly woman in good health. The chain employs TRBV20-1 and TRBJ2-1; 7 bases agree with TRBD2. CDR3 coding DNA: TGCAGTGCTATAGAGTTACGGGGGGATTCAGGCAATGAGCAGTTCTTC. This gives the protein CSAIELRGDSGNEQFF.